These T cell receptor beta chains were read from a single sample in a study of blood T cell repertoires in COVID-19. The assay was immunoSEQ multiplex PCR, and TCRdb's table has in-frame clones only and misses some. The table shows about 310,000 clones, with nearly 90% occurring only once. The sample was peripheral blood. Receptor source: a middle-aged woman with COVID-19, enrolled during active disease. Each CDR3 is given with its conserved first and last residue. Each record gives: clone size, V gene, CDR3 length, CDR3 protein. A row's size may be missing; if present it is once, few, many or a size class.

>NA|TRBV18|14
CASSPTDVNTEAFF
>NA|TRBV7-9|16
CASSTRQAEPGNTIYF
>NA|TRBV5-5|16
CASSPLGGTGMYEQFF
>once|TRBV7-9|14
CASSFTGTGSEQYF
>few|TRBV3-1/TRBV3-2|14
CASSQLGGIDEQYF
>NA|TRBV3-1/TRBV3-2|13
CASSPRGSETQYF
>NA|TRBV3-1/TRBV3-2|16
CASSQEYWEGNPEAFF
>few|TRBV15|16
CATSRDQTGPTGELFF
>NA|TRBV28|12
CASSFRDYGYTF
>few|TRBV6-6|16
CASRPDLGQGNQPQHF
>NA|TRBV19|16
CASSIDLAGAYNEQFF
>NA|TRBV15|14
CATSIDRVGQPQHF
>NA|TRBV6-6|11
CAISVLAGQFF
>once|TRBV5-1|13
CASSLARTAEAFF
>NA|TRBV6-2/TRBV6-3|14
CASSYEDRNYGYTF
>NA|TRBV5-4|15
CASSLSRGQITEAFF
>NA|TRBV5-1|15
CASSLVGSREDTQYF
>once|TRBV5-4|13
CASSLDSLMPQHF
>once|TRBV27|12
CASSSGHGGTFF